This T cell receptor (beta chain) was captured in a study of control samples from healthy donors and cancer patients. Libraries were prepared by immunoSEQ multiplex PCR; TCRdb keeps only in-frame clonotypes and omits some of them. The table records 65,000 to 90,000 clones, about 95% of them present only once. In germline, CDR1 is GTSNPN, CDR2 SVGIG (reference sequence). Trimming took off 4 bases at V and 6 bases at J, with 10 bases between the two ends. CDR3 length: 12 amino acids. Sample: blood. The chain joins TRBV30 to TRBJ1-5; a weak D match, TRBD1 (6 bases). The TCR comes from a woman aged 25-40 years in good health. Here the CDR3 DNA reads TGTGCCTGGAACAGGGCAGGTCAGCCCCAGCATTTT. This gives the protein CAWNRAGQPQHF. The full variable domain, rest sourced from reference TRBV30 and TRBJ1-5, is SQTIHQWPATLVQPVGSPLSLECTVEGTSNPNLYWYRQAAGRGLQLLFYSVGIGQISSEVPQNLSASRPQDRQFILSSKKLLLSDSGFYLCAWNRAGQPQHFGDGTRLSIL.